This T cell receptor (beta chain) stems from a study of yellow fever vaccine responses in identical twins (dated by TCRdb to the late 2010s). A note on the overall study: In the study, vaccine-responding T cell clones were precisely tracked in identical twins. General conclusions and limits of the study: The T cell response to vaccination in identical twins was reported by the authors to appear partly convergent and partly personalized.

From its cysteine to its phenylalanine, the CDR3 spans 15 amino acids. CDR3 DNA is the only sequence kept; it has 45 bases, read in frame from the first base. Trimming leaves V shorter by 6 bases and J shorter by 9 bases, with the junction holding 8 bases beyond the gene matches. The germline V gene gives CDR1 as MDHEN and CDR2 as SYDVKM. A remark on this clonotype: Its cognate antigen has yet to be identified. The input lacks base qualities; no much larger clone sits a single base away.

The library was built by means of RT-PCR. Sequencing used an Illumina HiSeq 2500. TCRdb handled the public reads itself, with Q25 trimming in fastp and clone calling in MiXCR, and kept productive beta chains. Entries that share a CDR3 protein sequence are merged under the most common genes and DNA. This sample has about 18,000 distinct CDR3 sequences in its table, and roughly 60% of those were observed once. The leading ten clones occupy approximately 7.7% of the sample. The sequences come from T cells from blood (PBMCs), unsorted or a sorted subset (not recorded which), collected before or after yellow fever vaccination (not recorded which). The chain couples TRBV28 to TRBJ2-1, and 13 bases in between align with TRBD2. The clonotype comes from a woman younger than 35 who received the yellow fever vaccine. Donor details come from another sample of the same person, matched by shared clones. CDR3 region: CASRPTSGGAAEQFF. The sequenced DNA is TGTGCCAGCAGACCTACTAGCGGGGGGGCCGCTGAGCAGTTCTTC.